This T cell receptor (beta chain) was identified in a study of cytomegalovirus exposure and HLA in healthy donors. Germline assignment: CDR1 KGHSH and CDR2 LQKENI. Germline trimming cut 3 bases from V and 7 bases from J; bases unmatched to any gene: 10. This CDR3 region has 16 residues. The PCR contained 60 Vbeta and 13 Jbeta primers. Data came from immunoSEQ multiplex PCR; TCRdb stores just in-frame clones and leaves some out. Of over 130,000 clones detected, 60% to 85% appear once; the ten largest clones hold approximately 1.8%. The gene calls are TRBV18 and TRBJ1-4, with TRBD1 matching 8 bases. The clonotype comes from a man between 35 and 55 years old in good health and CMV-seronegative. Sequences were obtained from PBMCs. For the CDR3, the DNA is TGTGCCAGCTCACCCTCTTGGACAGGGACGGGTGAAAAACTGTTTTTT. It yields the protein CASSPSWTGTGEKLFF.